The 10 T cell receptor beta chains below were found in one sample sequenced in a study of blood T cell repertoires in COVID-19. Method: immunoSEQ multiplex PCR; TCRdb's copy keeps in-frame clones and lacks some. The sample yields about 120,000 clones, around 90% seen once. The sample taken for sequencing was peripheral blood. The receptor source for this set is a woman in her sixties or seventies with COVID-19, enrolled during active disease.

The V and J genes are TRBV6-9 and TRBJ2-5; TRBD2 is a possible D gene (5 bases). CDR1 and CDR2 (germline): MNHGY, SVAAGI. This CDR3 is 14 amino acids long. V was clipped by 11 bases and J by 5 bases, with 21 bases between them. CDR3 nucleotides: TGTGCCCCCGTACCCAGGACTCTTGCGGAGACCCAGTACTTC. Translated, it gives CAPVPRTLAETQYF.

This chain connects TRBV3-1 (or the pseudogene TRBV3-2) to TRBJ2-2; no clear D gene. V was cut by 0 bases and J by 2 bases, with 13 bases left in between. Looked up from germline, CDR1 is LGHDT and CDR2 is YNNKEL (reference sequence). The CDR3 is made up of 17 amino acids. The CDR3 loop reads CASSQEIRRINTGELFF. DNA of the CDR3: TGTGCCAGCAGCCAAGAAATAAGGCGGATTAACACCGGGGAGCTGTTTTTT.

A remark on this clone: This same CDR3 is encoded by further DNA sequences in the sample. V usage is TRBV7-2 and J usage is TRBJ2-1, with 8 bases aligning to TRBD2. The CDR3 is made up of 15 amino acids. Germline V gene sequence: CDR1 SGHTA, CDR2 FQGNSA. V dropped 2 bases and J dropped 2; count of bases not matched to a gene: 2. CDR3 DNA sequence: TGTGCCAGCAGCTTAAGCGGGGGACCCTACAATGAGCAGTTCTTC. Protein: CASSLSGGPYNEQFF.

In its sample, this clone was seen once. J is TRBJ1-1 and V is TRBV5-1; 10 bases map to TRBD1. Germline values: CDR1 SGHRS, CDR2 YFSETQ. J gave up 5 bases and V 4 bases, and 5 bases lay outside the gene matches. This CDR3 is 14 amino acids long. CDR3 amino acids: CASSRDRGRTEAFF. The CDR3 nucleotides are TGCGCCAGCAGCCGGGACAGGGGAAGGACTGAAGCTTTCTTT.

This chain uses TRBV5-6 with TRBJ1-1; D ambiguous. Per germline, CDR1 SGHDT and CDR2 YYEEEE. V shed 1 base and J shed 4 bases, with 14 bases lying between them. This CDR3 is 15 amino acids long. This CDR3 reads CASSLTDRQGTEAFF. In nucleotides, the CDR3 is TGTGCCAGCAGCTTGACAGATCGCCAAGGCACTGAAGCTTTCTTT.

This chain joins TRBV13 and TRBJ1-5, with 7 nucleotides matching TRBD1. CDR3 length: 14 amino acids. Trimming took 5 bases from V and 9 from J; bases not matched to a gene: 10. Looked up from germline, CDR1 is PRHDT and CDR2 is FYEKMQ (reference sequence). CDR3 nucleotide sequence: TGTGCCAGCAGCGAGGGGGCCGGGGACCGGCCCCAGCATTTT. It encodes CASSEGAGDRPQHF.

This chain uses TRBV7-2 with TRBJ2-1; 9 bases align to TRBD1. The junction had 7 bases not matched to a gene; V was cut back by 5 bases and J by 8 bases. This CDR3 is built from 14 residues. Germline-derived CDR1 and CDR2 are SGHTA and FQGNSA. CDR3: CASSARDREDEQFF. CDR3 nucleotide sequence: TGTGCCAGCAGCGCCAGGGACAGGGAAGATGAGCAGTTCTTC.

This sequence joins TRBV25-1 and TRBJ1-5; 10 nucleotides align to TRBD1. The CDR3 spans 16 residues. Germline-derived CDR1 and CDR2 are MGHDK and SYGVNS. The J segment lost 3 bases and the V segment lost 6 bases, leaving 8 bases of the junction unmatched. CDR3 in DNA: TGTGCCAGCAGCGGGGGGACAGGGGCCTACAATCAGCCCCAGCATTTT. The encoded protein is CASSGGTGAYNQPQHF. The whole variable domain, remainder taken from reference TRBV25-1 and TRBJ1-5, is EADIYQTPRYLVIGTGKKITLECSQTMGHDKMYWYQQDPGMELHLIHYSYGVNSTEKGDLSSESTVSRIRTEHFPLTLESARPSHTSQYLCASSGGTGAYNQPQHFGDGTRLSIL.

To note about this clone: Sequence at one end of the junction differs from germline and may be a read error. DNA for the CDR3: TGCGTCAGCAGCCCGGGACAGACAACGAATGAGCAGTTCTTC. Its protein product is CVSSPGQTTNEQFF. The V gene is TRBV5-1, the J gene TRBJ2-1; TRBD1 aligns across 7 bases. The germline V gene encodes CDR1 SGHRS and CDR2 YFSETQ. The CDR3 consists of 14 residues.

A single count supports this clone. The rearrangement links TRBV5-4 to TRBJ2-7, with 11 positions matching TRBD2. Germline V gives CDR1 SGHNT, CDR2 YYREEE (reference sequence). The CDR3 has 19 amino acids. Trimming removed 3 bases from V and 5 bases from J; junction bases left unmatched: 19. The chain's CDR3 is CASSSAKLAGGPGNHEQYF. In DNA form, the CDR3 reads TGTGCCAGCAGCTCCGCGAAGTTAGCGGGGGGGCCGGGTAACCACGAGCAGTACTTC.